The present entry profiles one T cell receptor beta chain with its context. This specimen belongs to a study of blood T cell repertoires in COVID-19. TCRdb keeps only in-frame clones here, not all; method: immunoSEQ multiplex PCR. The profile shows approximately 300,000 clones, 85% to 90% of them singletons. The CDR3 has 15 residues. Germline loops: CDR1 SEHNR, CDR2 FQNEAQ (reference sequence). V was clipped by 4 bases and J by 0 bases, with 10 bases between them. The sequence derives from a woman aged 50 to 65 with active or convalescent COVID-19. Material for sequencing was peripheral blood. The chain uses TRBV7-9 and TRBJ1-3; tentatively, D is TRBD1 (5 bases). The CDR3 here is CASSSGGVSGNTIYF. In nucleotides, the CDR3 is TGTGCCAGCAGCTCGGGGGGAGTCTCTGGAAACACCATATATTTT.